The subject of this entry is one TCR beta chain. Repertoires were generated with immunoSEQ multiplex PCR, while TCRdb's copy carries only in-frame clones and drops some. The sample lists about 51,000 clones, almost 90% occurring once. This record belongs to a study of control samples from healthy donors and cancer patients. This CDR3 is built from 13 residues. Trimming removed 4 bases from V and 7 bases from J, with 10 bases in between. Per germline, CDR1 LGHNT and CDR2 FRNRAP. This TCR came from a man aged 50 to 60 with head and neck cancer. The chain carries TRBV12-5 and TRBJ1-4; D not certain. Sequenced material: PBMCs. This CDR3 is CASGWEGGEKLFF. In DNA, the CDR3 is TGTGCTAGTGGTTGGGAAGGAGGTGAAAAACTGTTTTTT. Looking up the rest from reference TRBV12-5 and TRBJ1-4 gives the full variable domain: DARVTQTPRHKVTEMGQEVTMRCQPILGHNTVFWYRQTMMQGLELLAYFRNRAPLDDSGMPKDRFSAEMPDATLATLKIQPSEPRDSAVYFCASGWEGGEKLFFGSGTQLSVL.